These 18 T cell receptor beta chains originate from one sample sequenced in a study of cytomegalovirus exposure and HLA in healthy donors. The study ran its PCR with 60 Vbeta and 13 Jbeta primers. Assay: immunoSEQ multiplex PCR; the TCRdb copy retains only in-frame clones and omits some. The sample yields roughly 150,000 clones, 80% to 85% seen once. Sequencing was done on a sample of PBMCs. All receptors come from a male donor in good health and CMV-seronegative.

The J gene is TRBJ1-5, the V gene TRBV6-6, with D unclear. CDR1 MNHNY and CDR2 SVGAGI come from the germline V gene (reference sequence). CDR3 size: 14 residues. Between the trimmed V and J ends, which lost 3 bases and 1 base, there was a span of 7 bases. The CDR3 here is CASSYTRSNQPQHF. DNA of the CDR3: TGTGCCAGCAGTTATACTCGAAGCAATCAGCCCCAGCATTTT.

This sequence joins TRBV19 and TRBJ1-5; D call uncertain. Germline CDR1 LNHDA, CDR2 SQIVND (reference sequence). With 3 bases removed from V and 7 bases from J, the gap between germline ends came to 10 bases. The length of the CDR3 is 13 residues. The CDR3 is CASSIRVEQPQHF. The CDR3 nucleotides read TGTGCCAGTAGTATTCGGGTGGAGCAGCCCCAGCATTTT.

The chain joins TRBV6-6 to TRBJ1-5; 7 nucleotides align to TRBD1. This CDR3 contains 15 residues. Trimming took 0 bases from V and 2 from J; bases not matched to a gene: 1. Looked up from germline, CDR1 is MNHNY and CDR2 is SVGAGI (reference sequence). In nucleotides, the CDR3 is TGTGCCAGCAGTTACTCAGGACAGGGCAATCAGCCCCAGCATTTT. The encoded protein is CASSYSGQGNQPQHF.

This clone was counted a single time. This chain uses TRBV18 with TRBJ1-2, with unresolved D. This CDR3 has 14 residues. V gave up 2 bases and J gave up 2 bases, with 9 bases separating them. Germline V gives CDR1 KGHSH, CDR2 LQKENI. For the CDR3, the DNA is TGTGCCAGCTCACCATCGTGGGAGAACTATGGCTACACCTTC. Translating gives CASSPSWENYGYTF.

This clone was found a few times. This rearrangement joins TRBV5-1 to TRBJ2-2; weak D call: TRBD2 (6 bases). The CDR3 runs 14 residues. Germline V gene data show CDR1 as SGHRS and CDR2 as YFSETQ. V was shortened by 3 bases and J by 7 bases, with 13 bases between the two germline ends. CDR3 residues: CASSWGGSDGELFF. The CDR3 nucleotides are TGCGCCAGCAGCTGGGGAGGTTCGGACGGGGAGCTGTTTTTT. Full variable domain (remainder filled in from reference TRBV5-1 and TRBJ2-2): KAGVTQTPRYLIKTRGQQVTLSCSPISGHRSVSWYQQTPGQGLQFLFEYFSETQRNKGNFPGRFSGRQFSNSRSEMNVSTLELGDSALYLCASSWGGSDGELFFGEGSRLTVL.

The chain recombines TRBV5-1 with TRBJ2-7, with TRBD2 as a possible D gene (6 bases). Germline CDR1 is SGHRS and CDR2 is YFSETQ. V gave up 4 bases and J gave up 3 bases, with 14 bases separating them. CDR3 size: 14 residues. The CDR3, as DNA: TGCGCCAGCAGCAGAACCGGGAGCGACTACGAGCAGTACTTC. Its protein is CASSRTGSDYEQYF.

V and J are TRBV18 and TRBJ2-1; 11 nucleotides match TRBD1. The V gene's germline CDR1 is KGHSH and CDR2 LQKENI. The CDR3 consists of 21 residues. V lost 0 bases, J lost 1 base, and 14 bases stayed unmatched. CDR3 DNA: TGTGCCAGCTCACCACCGCGATACTGGACAGGGGGCAGATTGTCCTACAATGAGCAGTTCTTC. This gives the protein CASSPPRYWTGGRLSYNEQFF. Variable domain in full (rest from reference TRBV18 and TRBJ2-1): NAGVMQNPRHLVRRRGQEARLRCSPMKGHSHVYWYRQLPEEGLKFMVYLQKENIIDESGMPKERFSAEFPKEGPSILRIQQVVRGDSAAYFCASSPPRYWTGGRLSYNEQFFGPGTRLTVL.

This chain uses TRBV18 with TRBJ1-1; 7 positions match TRBD1. Per germline, CDR1 KGHSH and CDR2 LQKENI. CDR3 length equals 14 residues. V was pared by 4 bases and J by 4 bases, with 6 bases of the junction left unmatched. CDR3 region: CASSLDRQGTEAFF. The CDR3 DNA sequence: TGTGCCAGCTCACTCGACAGACAGGGCACTGAAGCTTTCTTT.

Only one count was recorded for this clone. The CDR3 here is CAISGHQGDYGYTF. CDR3 sequence (DNA): TGTGCCATCAGTGGACATCAGGGGGACTATGGCTACACCTTC. The chain has TRBV10-3 and TRBJ1-2; 7 nucleotides line up with TRBD1. The CDR3 length is 14 residues. CDR1 is ENHRY and CDR2 is SYGVKD in the germline V gene. The V gene end was trimmed by 4 bases and the J gene end by 3 bases; junction bases not matched to a gene: 5.

This clone turned up a few times. The chain employs TRBV29-1 and TRBJ1-2; TRBD1 matches at 10 bases. The CDR3 is made up of 14 amino acids. CDR1 and CDR2 from the germline V gene are SQVTM and ANQGSEA. Trimming took 5 bases from V and 3 from J; bases not matched to a gene: 6. The CDR3 coding sequence is TGCAGCGTTTCCGGGACAGGGGTTGACTATGGCTACACCTTC. It yields the protein CSVSGTGVDYGYTF.

This chain links TRBV6-4 with TRBJ2-5, with D possibly matching TRBD1 (5 bases). Trimming left V 6 bases short and J 5 bases short, with 13 bases between. Germline CDR1 and CDR2: MRHNA and SNTAGT. The CDR3 has 13 residues. Here the CDR3 reads CASSSRGGETQYF. CDR3 coding DNA: TGTGCCAGCAGCTCTAGGGGTGGGGAGACCCAGTACTTC.

The chain joins TRBV6-1 to TRBJ1-5, with D possibly TRBD1 on 6 matching bases. Per the germline V gene, CDR1 is MNHNS and CDR2 is SASEGT. The CDR3 runs to 15 residues. With 6 bases removed from V and 6 bases from J, the gap between germline ends came to 18 bases. DNA for the CDR3: TGTGCCAGCAGCCATACCCAGGGGTTTAGTCAGCCCCAGCATTTT. Amino acids: CASSHTQGFSQPQHF.

This chain uses TRBV5-1 with TRBJ2-3; D is undetermined. The CDR3 is made up of 16 amino acids. The V gene's germline CDR1 is SGHRS and CDR2 YFSETQ. V was shortened by 0 bases and J by 1 base, with 12 bases between the two germline ends. The CDR3, as DNA: TGCGCCAGCAGCTTGGAAGGATGGGCCGGCACAGATACGCAGTATTTT. It yields the protein CASSLEGWAGTDTQYF. Drawing the rest from reference TRBV5-1 and TRBJ2-3, the complete variable domain is KAGVTQTPRYLIKTRGQQVTLSCSPISGHRSVSWYQQTPGQGLQFLFEYFSETQRNKGNFPGRFSGRQFSNSRSEMNVSTLELGDSALYLCASSLEGWAGTDTQYFGPGTRLTVL.

The gene calls are TRBV9 and TRBJ2-1, with D perhaps TRBD2 (5 bases). CDR3 size: 13 residues. Trimming stripped 0 bases from V and 6 bases from J, with 7 bases between. Germline lookup yields CDR1 SGDLS and CDR2 YYNGEE. As DNA, the CDR3 is TGTGCCAGCAGCGTAGTGGGGAGCAATGAGCAGTTCTTC. It yields the protein CASSVVGSNEQFF.

The chain links TRBV5-1 to TRBJ1-3, with D perhaps TRBD1 (5 bases). CDR3 length equals 14 residues. V was trimmed by 3 bases and J by 7 bases, leaving 14 bases between them. From germline, CDR1 is SGHRS and CDR2 YFSETQ. In DNA form, the CDR3 reads TGCGCCAGCAGCTATGGGTCGCGGGGGAACACCATATATTTT. Amino acids: CASSYGSRGNTIYF.

The rearrangement links TRBV5-1 to TRBJ2-1; 10 bases line up with TRBD2. The CDR3 totals 16 residues. In germline, CDR1 is SGHRS, CDR2 YFSETQ. V lost 0 bases to trimming and J lost 8 bases; unmatched junction nucleotides: 8. DNA of the CDR3: TGCGCCAGCAGCTTGGTCCCCAGCGGGGGGGCGTATGAGCAGTTCTTC. Amino acids: CASSLVPSGGAYEQFF.

The chain uses TRBV7-2 and TRBJ1-4, with D perhaps matching TRBD1 (6 bases). CDR3 length: 14 amino acids. Trimming removed 5 bases at V and 8 bases at J, with 15 bases between. Germline assignment: CDR1 SGHTA and CDR2 FQGNSA. The CDR3 sequence: CASSPRTVREKLFF. CDR3 bases: TGTGCCAGCAGCCCGCGGACAGTGCGGGAAAAACTGTTTTTT. Looking up the rest from reference TRBV7-2 and TRBJ1-4 gives the full variable domain: GAGVSQSPSNKVTEKGKDVELRCDPISGHTALYWYRQSLGQGLEFLIYFQGNSAPDKSGLPSDRFSAERTGGSVSTLTIQRTQQEDSAVYLCASSPRTVREKLFFGSGTQLSVL.

In its sample, this clone was seen once. The chain combines TRBV5-4 with TRBJ2-1; D perhaps matches TRBD1 (6 bases). Trimming shortened V by 0 bases and J by 5 bases, and 15 bases separated the two germline ends. This CDR3 has 16 residues. CDR1 is SGHNT, CDR2 YYREEE, per germline (reference sequence). CDR3 nucleotides: TGTGCCAGCAGCTTGGCTCTCGGACAGCCAGACAATGAGCAGTTCTTC. Amino acid sequence: CASSLALGQPDNEQFF.